This TCR beta chain was captured by sequencing in a study of blood T cells in healthy people across ages. The second PCR ran roughly 6 to 12 cycles with a sample-barcoded 5' primer and J-beta primers. One entry per CDR3 protein, called by TCRdb with MiXCR from the 5' RACE reads. Of hundreds of thousands of distinct CDR3 sequences in the sample, roughly 35% are singletons; the top ten hold 13%. Study-wide points: The authors considered diversity estimates from one million T cells to be underestimates.

This clonotype was detected only a few times. What it binds is unknown. The sample, about 9.2 milliliters of peripheral blood, was drawn from each donor. Every sample yielded at least 6.5 million isolated PBMCs. CDR1 is GTSNPN and CDR2 is SVGIG in the germline V gene (reference sequence). This CDR3 contains 15 residues. J was trimmed by 6 bases and V by 4 bases; bases with no gene match: 12. The receptor comes from a man younger than 30 in good health. The material sequenced was blood. The V gene is TRBV30, the J gene TRBJ1-1, with 9 positions matching TRBD1. DNA of the CDR3: TGTGCCTGGAAATCGGACAGGGGCGTTAGAGCTGAAGCTTTCTTT. Translated, it gives CAWKSDRGVRAEAFF.